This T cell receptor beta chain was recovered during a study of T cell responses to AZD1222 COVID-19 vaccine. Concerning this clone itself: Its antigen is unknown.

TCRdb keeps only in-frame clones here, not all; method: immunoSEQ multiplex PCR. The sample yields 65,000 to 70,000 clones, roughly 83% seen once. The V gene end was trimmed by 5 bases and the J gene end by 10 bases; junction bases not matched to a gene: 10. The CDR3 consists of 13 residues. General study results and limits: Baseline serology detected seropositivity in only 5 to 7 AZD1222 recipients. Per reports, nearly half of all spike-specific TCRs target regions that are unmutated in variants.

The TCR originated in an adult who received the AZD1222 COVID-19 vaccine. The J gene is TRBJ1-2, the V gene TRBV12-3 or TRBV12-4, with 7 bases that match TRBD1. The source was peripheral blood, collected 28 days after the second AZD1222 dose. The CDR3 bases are TGTGCCAGCAGTGAAGGACAGGCTCTCACCTACACCTTC. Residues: CASSEGQALTYTF.